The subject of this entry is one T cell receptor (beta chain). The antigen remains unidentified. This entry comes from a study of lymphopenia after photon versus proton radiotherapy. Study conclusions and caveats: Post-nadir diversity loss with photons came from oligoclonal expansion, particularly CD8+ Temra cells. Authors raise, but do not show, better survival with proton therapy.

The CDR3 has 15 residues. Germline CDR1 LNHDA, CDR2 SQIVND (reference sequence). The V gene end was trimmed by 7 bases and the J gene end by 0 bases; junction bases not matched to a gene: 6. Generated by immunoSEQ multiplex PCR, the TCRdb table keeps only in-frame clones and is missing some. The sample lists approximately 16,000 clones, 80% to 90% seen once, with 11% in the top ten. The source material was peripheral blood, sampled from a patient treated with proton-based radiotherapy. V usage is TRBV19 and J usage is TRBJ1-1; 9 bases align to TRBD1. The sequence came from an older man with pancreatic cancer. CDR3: CASTGDREMNTEAFF. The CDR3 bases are TGTGCCAGTACAGGGGACAGGGAAATGAACACTGAAGCTTTCTTT.